Presented here are 9 T cell receptor beta chains from one specimen sequenced in a study of T cell repertoires in cytomegalovirus infection. TCRdb independently ran MiXCR on the reads; one entry per CDR3 protein. In the table there are around 210,000 distinct CDR3 sequences, 6% to 8% of which are singletons. What was sequenced was PBMCs. These receptor sequences come from a human donor in good health (CMV status not recorded). Some clones in this sample may be carry-over from other donors' samples.

This clonotype was seen at least ten times. The rearrangement uses TRBV11-2 and TRBJ1-2; D remains unclear. Germline V gene data show CDR1 as SGHAT and CDR2 as FQNNGV. This CDR3 is built from 14 residues. V was trimmed by 5 bases and J by 0 bases, leaving 10 bases between them. This CDR3 reads CASSVRPANYGYTF. CDR3 nucleotides: TGTGCCAGCAGCGTCAGGCCAGCTAACTATGGCTACACCTTC.

This clonotype was detected ten times or more. V usage is TRBV7-2 and J usage is TRBJ1-1, with 7 bases aligning to TRBD1. V trimming: 4 bases; J trimming: 3 bases; junction bases outside the gene matches: 8. This CDR3 has 15 residues. The germline V gene has CDR1 SGHTA and CDR2 FQGNSA. This chain's CDR3 is CASSWASRGDTEAFF. CDR3 nucleotide sequence: TGTGCCAGCAGCTGGGCAAGCAGGGGGGACACTGAAGCTTTCTTT.

This clonotype has at least ten counts. The chain combines TRBV7-3 with TRBJ2-2; D possibly matches TRBD1 or TRBD2 (6 bases each). With 4 bases removed from V and 6 bases from J, the gap between germline ends came to 21 bases. Germline CDR1 SGHTA, CDR2 FQGTGA. The CDR3 consists of 17 residues. Here the CDR3 reads CASSYEGGPPRPGELFF. The CDR3 region has the DNA TGTGCCAGCAGCTACGAAGGGGGGCCTCCGAGGCCCGGGGAGCTGTTTTTT.

This clonotype was observed once. The chain joins TRBV20-1 to TRBJ2-1; the D call may be TRBD1 or TRBD2 (5 bases each). CDR1 DFQATT and CDR2 SNEGSKA come from the germline V gene (reference sequence). Trimming removed 3 bases from V and 13 bases from J, with 13 bases in between. The CDR3 is 11 amino acids. CDR3 in DNA: TGCAGTGCTAGTGAGGGGCGGCAACAGTTCTTC. Its translation is CSASEGRQQFF.

This clonotype has at least ten counts. This sequence joins TRBV4-3 and TRBJ1-4; unclear D gene. There are 13 residues in the CDR3. V lost 6 bases and J 8 bases, leaving 13 bases between the germline ends. Germline CDR1 is LGHNA and CDR2 is YSLEER. CDR3 in DNA: TGCGCCAGCAGTCTGACTGTGGGGGAAAAACTGTTTTTT. This encodes CASSLTVGEKLFF.

This clonotype appeared many times. The rearrangement links TRBV20-1 to TRBJ1-3; tentatively, D is TRBD1 (6 bases). The CDR3 extends over 13 amino acids. Germline CDR1 and CDR2: DFQATT and SNEGSKA (reference sequence). Trimming pared 2 bases from V and 4 bases from J, leaving 9 bases between. CDR3: CSARNDRGNTIYF. The CDR3 DNA sequence: TGCAGTGCTAGAAACGACAGGGGAAACACCATATATTTT.

Ten or more counts support this clonotype. The chain couples TRBV7-2 to TRBJ2-7; 8 bases are shared with TRBD1. The J segment lost 9 bases and the V segment lost 3 bases, leaving 13 bases of the junction unmatched. This CDR3 spans 15 amino acids. Germline V gene data show CDR1 as SGHTA and CDR2 as FQGNSA. CDR3 coding DNA: TGTGCCAGCAGCTTTTCCGGACAGGGTGGGCAGGGGCAGTACTTC. It is translated as CASSFSGQGGQGQYF.

This clonotype was counted many times. The chain recombines TRBV6-2 or TRBV6-3 with TRBJ2-3, with unresolved D. CDR1 and CDR2 from the germline V gene are MNHEY and SVGEGT. Trimming removed 2 bases at V and 2 bases at J, with 2 bases between. The CDR3 sequence is 12 residues long. The CDR3 nucleotides read TGTGCCAGCAGTTACACCACAGATACGCAGTATTTT. It translates to CASSYTTDTQYF.

Ten or more counts support this clonotype. V usage is TRBV5-1 and J usage is TRBJ1-1; D possibly corresponds to TRBD1 (5 bases). V lost 0 bases and J 6 bases, leaving 12 bases between the germline ends. The CDR3 length is 14 residues. Germline V CDR1 and CDR2: SGHRS, YFSETQ. The CDR3 spells CASSLEQGVSEAFF. The CDR3 nucleotides read TGCGCCAGCAGCTTGGAGCAGGGAGTCTCTGAAGCTTTCTTT.